The entry below gives a single T cell receptor (beta chain) sequence along with its context. The antigen is not known. This specimen comes from a study of a mutant IDH1 vaccine in newly diagnosed glioma. Method: immunoSEQ multiplex PCR; TCRdb's copy keeps in-frame clones and lacks some. The repertoire holds about 64,000 clones, with roughly 83% as singletons. Time point defined: week 11, during vaccination. Every vaccination contained 300 ug of the mutant IDH1 20-mer peptide and was paired with topical imiquimod. The CDR3 covers 17 residues. The trim removed 0 bases at V and 0 bases at J, leaving 6 bases unmatched. The germline V gene has CDR1 LGHNA and CDR2 YSLEER.

The sequenced sample was PBMCs, obtained from a glioma patient whose treatment included an IDH1 peptide vaccine. This TCR derives from a woman in her forties or fifties with glioma. The chain links TRBV4-3 to TRBJ1-1, with 8 bases lining up with TRBD1. The CDR3 nucleotides read TGCGCCAGCAGCCAAGATAGGGACAGGTTCATGAACACTGAAGCTTTCTTT. It translates to CASSQDRDRFMNTEAFF.